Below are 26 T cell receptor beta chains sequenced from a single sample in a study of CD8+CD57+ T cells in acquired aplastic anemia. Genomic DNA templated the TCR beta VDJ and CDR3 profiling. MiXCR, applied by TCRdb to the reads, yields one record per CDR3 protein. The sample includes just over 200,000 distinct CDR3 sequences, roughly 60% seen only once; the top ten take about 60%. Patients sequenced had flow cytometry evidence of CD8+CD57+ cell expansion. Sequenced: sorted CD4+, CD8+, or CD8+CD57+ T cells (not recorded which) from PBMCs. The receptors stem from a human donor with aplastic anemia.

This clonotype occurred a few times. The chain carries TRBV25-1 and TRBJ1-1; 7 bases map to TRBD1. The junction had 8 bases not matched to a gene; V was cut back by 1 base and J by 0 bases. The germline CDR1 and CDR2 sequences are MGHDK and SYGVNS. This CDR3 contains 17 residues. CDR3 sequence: CASSESQGRTLNTEAFF. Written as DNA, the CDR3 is TGTGCCAGCAGTGAATCACAGGGGAGAACTCTGAACACTGAAGCTTTCTTT.

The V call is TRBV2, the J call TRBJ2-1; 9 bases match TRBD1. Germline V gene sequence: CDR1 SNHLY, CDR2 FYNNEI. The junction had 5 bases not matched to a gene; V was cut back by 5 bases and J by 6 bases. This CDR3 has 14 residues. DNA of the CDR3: TGTGCCAGCAGTACGTCACAGGGGGCCAATGAGCAGTTCTTC. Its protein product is CASSTSQGANEQFF.

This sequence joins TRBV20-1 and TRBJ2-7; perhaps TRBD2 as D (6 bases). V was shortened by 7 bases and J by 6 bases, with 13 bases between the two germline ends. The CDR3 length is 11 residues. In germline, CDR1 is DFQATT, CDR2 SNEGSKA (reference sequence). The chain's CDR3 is CSGGRRGEQYF. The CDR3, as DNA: TGCAGTGGTGGGAGGCGAGGCGAGCAGTACTTC.

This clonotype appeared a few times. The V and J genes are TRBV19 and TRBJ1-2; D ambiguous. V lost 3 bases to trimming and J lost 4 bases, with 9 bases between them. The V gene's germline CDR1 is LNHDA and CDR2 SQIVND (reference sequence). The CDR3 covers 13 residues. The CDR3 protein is CASSILRPYGYTF. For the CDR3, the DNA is TGTGCCAGTAGTATTCTCAGACCCTATGGCTACACCTTC.

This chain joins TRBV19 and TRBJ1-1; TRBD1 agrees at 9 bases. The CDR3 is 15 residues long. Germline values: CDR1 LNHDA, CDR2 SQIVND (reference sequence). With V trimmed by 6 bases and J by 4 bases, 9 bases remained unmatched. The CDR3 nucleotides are TGTGCCAGTAGGTGGGACAGGGACGGTACCACTGAAGCTTTCTTT. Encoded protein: CASRWDRDGTTEAFF.

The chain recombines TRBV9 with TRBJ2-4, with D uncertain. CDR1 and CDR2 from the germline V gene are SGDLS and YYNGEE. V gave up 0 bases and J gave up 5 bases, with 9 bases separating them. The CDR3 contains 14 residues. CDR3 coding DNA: TGTGCCAGCAGCGTAGGAGGACGGGAAAACATTCAGTACTTC. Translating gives CASSVGGRENIQYF.

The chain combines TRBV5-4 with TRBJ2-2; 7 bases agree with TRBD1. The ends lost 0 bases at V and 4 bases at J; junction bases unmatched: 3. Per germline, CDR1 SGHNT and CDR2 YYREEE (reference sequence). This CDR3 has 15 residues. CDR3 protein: CASSLVDRVTGELFF. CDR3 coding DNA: TGTGCCAGCAGCTTGGTTGACAGGGTCACCGGGGAGCTGTTTTTT. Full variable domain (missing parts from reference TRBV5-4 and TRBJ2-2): ETGVTQSPTHLIKTRGQQVTLRCSSQSGHNTVSWYQQALGQGPQFIFQYYREEENGRGNFPPRFSGLQFPNYSSELNVNALELDDSALYLCASSLVDRVTGELFFGEGSRLTVL.

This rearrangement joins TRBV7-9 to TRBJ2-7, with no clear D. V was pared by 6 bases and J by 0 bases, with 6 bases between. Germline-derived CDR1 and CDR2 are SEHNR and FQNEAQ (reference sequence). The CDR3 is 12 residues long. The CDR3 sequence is CASSTTSYEQYF. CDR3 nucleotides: TGTGCCAGCAGTACCACCTCCTACGAGCAGTACTTC.

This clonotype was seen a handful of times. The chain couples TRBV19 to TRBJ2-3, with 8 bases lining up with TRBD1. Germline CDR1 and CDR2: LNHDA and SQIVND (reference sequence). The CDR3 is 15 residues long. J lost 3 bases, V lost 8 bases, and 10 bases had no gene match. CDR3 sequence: CASDAGQGFTDTQYF. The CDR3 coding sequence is TGTGCCAGTGACGCTGGACAGGGTTTTACAGATACGCAGTATTTT.

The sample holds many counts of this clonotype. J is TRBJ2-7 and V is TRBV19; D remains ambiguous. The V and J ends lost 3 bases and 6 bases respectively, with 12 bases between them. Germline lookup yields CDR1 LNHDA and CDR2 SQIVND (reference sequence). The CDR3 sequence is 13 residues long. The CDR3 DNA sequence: TGTGCCAGTAGTATTGTCCCTATCGGCGAGCAGTACTTC. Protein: CASSIVPIGEQYF.

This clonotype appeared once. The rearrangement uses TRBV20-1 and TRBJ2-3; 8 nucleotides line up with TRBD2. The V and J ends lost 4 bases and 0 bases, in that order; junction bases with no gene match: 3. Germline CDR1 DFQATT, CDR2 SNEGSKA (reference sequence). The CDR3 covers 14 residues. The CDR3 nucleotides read TGCAGTGCTACTGGACTAGCTAGCACAGATACGCAGTATTTT. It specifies CSATGLASTDTQYF.

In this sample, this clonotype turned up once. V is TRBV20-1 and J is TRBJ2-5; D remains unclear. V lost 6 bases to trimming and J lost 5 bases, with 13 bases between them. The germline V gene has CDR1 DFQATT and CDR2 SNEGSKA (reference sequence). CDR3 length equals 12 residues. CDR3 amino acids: CSAPVYEETQYF. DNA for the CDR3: TGCAGTGCGCCCGTCTACGAGGAGACCCAGTACTTC.

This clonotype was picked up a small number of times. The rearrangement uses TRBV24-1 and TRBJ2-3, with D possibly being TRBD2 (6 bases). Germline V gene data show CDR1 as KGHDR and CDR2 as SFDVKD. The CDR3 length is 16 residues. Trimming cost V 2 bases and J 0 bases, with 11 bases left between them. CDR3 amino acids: CATSDSSLASTDTQYF. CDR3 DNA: TGTGCCACCAGTGATTCGTCTCTAGCGAGCACAGATACGCAGTATTTT.

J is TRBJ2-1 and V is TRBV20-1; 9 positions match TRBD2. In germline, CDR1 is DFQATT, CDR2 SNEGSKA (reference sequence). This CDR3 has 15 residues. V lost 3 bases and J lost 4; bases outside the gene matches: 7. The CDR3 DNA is TGCAGTGCTAGGAAGACTAGCGGAACTTACAATGAGCAGTTCTTC. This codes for CSARKTSGTYNEQFF.

The CDR3 region is CASSRDSHETQYF. CDR3 DNA sequence: TGTGCCAGCAGCCGGGACAGTCATGAGACCCAGTACTTC. The chain recombines TRBV6-1 with TRBJ2-5, with TRBD1 identical over 7 bases. This CDR3 spans 13 amino acids. The V gene's germline CDR1 is MNHNS and CDR2 SASEGT. J gave up 5 bases and V 6 bases, and 6 bases lay outside the gene matches.

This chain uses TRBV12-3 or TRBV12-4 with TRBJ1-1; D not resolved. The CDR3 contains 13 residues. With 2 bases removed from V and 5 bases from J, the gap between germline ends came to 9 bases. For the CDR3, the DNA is TGTGCCAGCAGTTTAACACGGTGGACTGAAGCTTTCTTT. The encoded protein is CASSLTRWTEAFF.

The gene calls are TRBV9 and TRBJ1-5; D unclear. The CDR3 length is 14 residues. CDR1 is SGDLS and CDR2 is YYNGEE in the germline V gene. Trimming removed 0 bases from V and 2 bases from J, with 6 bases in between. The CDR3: CASSVGSGNQPQHF. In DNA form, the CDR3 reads TGTGCCAGCAGCGTAGGATCGGGCAATCAGCCCCAGCATTTT.

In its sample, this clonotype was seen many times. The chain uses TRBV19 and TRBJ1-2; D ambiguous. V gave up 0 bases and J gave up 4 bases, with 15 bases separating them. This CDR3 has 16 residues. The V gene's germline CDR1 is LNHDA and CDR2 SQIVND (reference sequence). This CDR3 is CASSIDYASTFYGYTF. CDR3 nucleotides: TGTGCCAGTAGTATAGATTATGCCAGTACCTTCTATGGCTACACCTTC.

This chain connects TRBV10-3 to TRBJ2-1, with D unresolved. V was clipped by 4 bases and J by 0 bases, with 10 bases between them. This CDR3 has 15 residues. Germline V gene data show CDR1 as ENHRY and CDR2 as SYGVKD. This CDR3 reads CAISVDWSSYNEQFF. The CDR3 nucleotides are TGTGCCATCAGTGTAGACTGGAGCTCCTACAATGAGCAGTTCTTC.

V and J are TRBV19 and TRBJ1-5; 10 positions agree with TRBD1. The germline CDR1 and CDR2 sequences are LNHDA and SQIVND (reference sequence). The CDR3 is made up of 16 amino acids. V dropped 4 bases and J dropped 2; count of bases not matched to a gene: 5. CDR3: CASSSSDRGRNQPQHF. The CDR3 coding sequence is TGTGCCAGTAGTAGTAGTGACAGGGGGCGCAATCAGCCCCAGCATTTT.

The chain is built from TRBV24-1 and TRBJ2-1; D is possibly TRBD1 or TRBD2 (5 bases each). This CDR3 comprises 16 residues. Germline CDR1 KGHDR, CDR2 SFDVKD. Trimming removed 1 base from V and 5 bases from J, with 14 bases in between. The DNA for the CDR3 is TGTGCCACCAGTGATTTTGCCGGGACCACAAACAATGAGCAGTTCTTC. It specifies CATSDFAGTTNNEQFF.

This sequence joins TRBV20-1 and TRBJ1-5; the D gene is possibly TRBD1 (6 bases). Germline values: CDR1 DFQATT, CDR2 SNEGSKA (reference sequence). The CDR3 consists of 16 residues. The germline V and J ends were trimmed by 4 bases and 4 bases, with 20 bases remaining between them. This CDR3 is CSAMTARGGMNQPQHF. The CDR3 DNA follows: TGCAGTGCTATGACGGCCAGGGGCGGGATGAATCAGCCCCAGCATTTT.

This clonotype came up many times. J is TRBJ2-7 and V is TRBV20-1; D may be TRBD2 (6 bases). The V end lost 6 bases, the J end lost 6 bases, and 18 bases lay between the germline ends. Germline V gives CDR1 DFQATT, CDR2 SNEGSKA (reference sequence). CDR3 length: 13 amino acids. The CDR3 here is CSAREPSSLEQYF. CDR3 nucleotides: TGCAGTGCCCGGGAGCCCTCGTCGCTCGAGCAGTACTTC.

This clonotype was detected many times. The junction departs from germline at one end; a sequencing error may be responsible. The DNA for the CDR3 is TGTGCTAGCAGCCCAAGTTCAGGGGGCAGGGAGACCCAGTACTTC. Protein product: CASSPSSGGRETQYF. J is TRBJ2-5 and V is TRBV7-7, with TRBD1 identical over 8 bases. CDR1 and CDR2 (germline): SSHAT, FNYEAQ (reference sequence). CDR3 length equals 15 residues. Together with reference TRBV7-7 and TRBJ2-5, the CDR3 gives the full variable domain: GAGVSQSPRYKVTKRGQDVTLRCDPISSHATLYWYQQALGQGPEFLTYFNYEAQPDKSGLPSDRFSAERPEGSISTLTIQRTEQRDSAMYRCASSPSSGGRETQYFGPGTRLLVL.

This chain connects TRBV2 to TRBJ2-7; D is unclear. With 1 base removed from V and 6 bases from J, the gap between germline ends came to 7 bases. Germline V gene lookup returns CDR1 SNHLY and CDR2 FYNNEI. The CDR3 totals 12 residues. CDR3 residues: CASSEEQPEQYF. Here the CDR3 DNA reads TGTGCCAGCAGTGAAGAACAGCCCGAGCAGTACTTC.

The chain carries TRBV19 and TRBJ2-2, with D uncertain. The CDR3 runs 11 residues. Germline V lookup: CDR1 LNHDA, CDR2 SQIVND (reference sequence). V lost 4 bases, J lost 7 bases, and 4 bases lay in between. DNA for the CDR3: TGTGCCAGTAGTACCGGCGGGGAGCTGTTTTTT. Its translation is CASSTGGELFF.